This TCR beta chain was captured in a study of blood T cells in healthy people across ages. Study-level points and caveats: Older age went with lower TCR beta diversity per million T cells, in a roughly linear way.

Then a second PCR, running about 6 to 12 cycles, was carried out with a sample-barcoded 5' primer and a J-beta primer mix. TCRdb passed the 5' RACE reads through MiXCR, listing each CDR3 protein once. The repertoire has some 1.7 million distinct CDR3 sequences, 28% of them found once; the top ten carry 6.5% to 8.5%. As regards this clonotype: Antigen unknown.

The source material was blood. The receptor was derived from a woman aged 25 to 39 in good health.

CDR3 coding DNA: TGCAGTGCTAGCCTTGGACCGCCGACGTACTTC. Translation: CSASLGPPTYF. The chain recombines TRBV20-1 with TRBJ2-7; no clear D gene. The V end was cut by 3 bases, the J end by 12 bases, with 15 bases between. This CDR3 spans 11 amino acids. CDR1 and CDR2 from the germline V gene are DFQATT and SNEGSKA (reference sequence).